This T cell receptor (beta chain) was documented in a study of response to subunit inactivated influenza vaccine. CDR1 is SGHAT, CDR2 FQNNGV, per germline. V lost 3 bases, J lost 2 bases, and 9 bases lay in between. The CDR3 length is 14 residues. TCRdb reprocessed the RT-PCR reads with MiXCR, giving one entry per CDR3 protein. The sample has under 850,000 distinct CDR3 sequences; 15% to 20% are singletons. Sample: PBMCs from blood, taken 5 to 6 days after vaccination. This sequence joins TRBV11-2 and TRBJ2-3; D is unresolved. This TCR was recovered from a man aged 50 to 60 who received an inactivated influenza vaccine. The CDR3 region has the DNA TGTGCCAGCAGCTTGTTTTATACCACAGATACGCAGTATTTT. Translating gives CASSLFYTTDTQYF.